The 30 T cell receptor beta chains listed next were all sequenced from one sample in a study of T-cell memory formation after mild COVID-19 (dated by TCRdb to about 2021). The library came from 5' RACE. The sequencer was an Illumina NovaSeq 6000. TCRdb reanalyzed the raw reads on its own, using fastp at Q25 for trimming and MiXCR for clone calling, and kept in-frame beta chains. Each CDR3 protein appears once, grouped with its most common genes and DNA. Within this sample are roughly 300,000 distinct CDR3 sequences, with 8% to 9% of them counted one time only. The top ten clonotypes cover around a fifth of the sample. The sample consisted of PBMCs or a T cell subset sorted from them (not recorded which). These receptors all stem from a man younger than 35 who had mild COVID-19 (a few samples of this study predate the infection). The sample titles of this study are shuffled in the database, so cell type and time point are left out; the donor was told from shared clones.

This clonotype was recorded at least ten times. The CDR3 DNA follows: TGCGCCAGCAGCCAAGAAAGAAACACCGTGCTGAACACCGGGGAGCTGTTTTTT. It yields the protein CASSQERNTVLNTGELFF. This chain links TRBV4-3 with TRBJ2-2; D is undetermined. The CDR3 runs 18 residues. The V gene's germline CDR1 is LGHNA and CDR2 YSLEER. The V and J ends lost 0 bases and 1 base respectively, with 15 bases between them.

At least ten counts were recorded for this clonotype. The rearrangement links TRBV7-2 to TRBJ1-2, with D maybe TRBD1 (6 bases). Germline-derived CDR1 and CDR2 are SGHTA and FQGNSA. This CDR3 region has 16 residues. Between the trimmed V and J ends, which lost 1 base and 8 bases, there was a span of 20 bases. In DNA, the CDR3 is TGTGCCAGCAGCTTAGTGGCTGGGGGGCAAGTACTCGGCTACACCTTC. Its protein product is CASSLVAGGQVLGYTF.

In its sample, this clonotype was seen a few times. The V and J genes are TRBV24-1 and TRBJ2-7; 7 nucleotides line up with TRBD1. V was pared by 4 bases and J by 3 bases, with 5 bases of the junction left unmatched. CDR3 size: 14 residues. Germline V CDR1 and CDR2: KGHDR, SFDVKD. CDR3 nucleotide sequence: TGTGCCACCAGTGAGCCAGGGGGAATCTACGAGCAGTACTTC. Translating gives CATSEPGGIYEQYF.

This clonotype occurred a few times. V usage is TRBV20-1 and J usage is TRBJ1-5; perhaps TRBD1 as D (5 bases). Germline loops: CDR1 DFQATT, CDR2 SNEGSKA (reference sequence). The V gene lost 1 base and the J gene lost 1 base, with 11 bases spanning the gap. The length of the CDR3 is 15 residues. The CDR3 protein is CSARGPGGSNQPQHF. In DNA form, the CDR3 reads TGCAGTGCTAGAGGCCCCGGGGGGAGCAATCAGCCCCAGCATTTT.

This clonotype was counted only a few times. The chain is built from TRBV2 and TRBJ1-4; 7 bases match TRBD1. The CDR3 covers 16 residues. CDR1 and CDR2 (germline): SNHLY, FYNNEI. V was pared by 7 bases and J by 2 bases, with 10 bases of the junction left unmatched. The CDR3, as DNA: TGTGCCAGCACGACAGGGAGGGTGCGGACTAATGAAAAACTGTTTTTT. It codes for CASTTGRVRTNEKLFF.

To note about this clonotype: It may be a read error: a sequence one base away is much more abundant. This chain connects TRBV7-3 to TRBJ2-1; 10 bases are a match to TRBD1. The CDR3 is 15 amino acids. V was pared by 6 bases and J by 8 bases, with 10 bases of the junction left unmatched. Germline CDR1 is SGHTA and CDR2 is FQGTGA. The CDR3 bases are TGTGCCAGCAGAGCCCGGACAGGGGGTGGGCATGAGCAGTTCTTC. Its protein product is CASRARTGGGHEQFF.

This clonotype has more than one count but fewer than ten. The rearrangement uses TRBV12-3 or TRBV12-4 and TRBJ1-6, with D tentatively TRBD1 (5 bases). Trimming removed 3 bases from V and 8 bases from J, with 14 bases in between. This CDR3 region has 15 residues. The CDR3 nucleotides read TGTGCCAGCAGTTTTTCCAGGGCGTCTGATTCACCCCTCCACTTT. Its protein product is CASSFSRASDSPLHF.

In this sample, this clonotype turned up a few times. V and J are TRBV12-3 or TRBV12-4 and TRBJ1-1; D remains unclear. This CDR3 is built from 15 residues. V lost 3 bases and J lost 0, with 11 bases in between. CDR3 region: CASSFPETLNTEAFF. CDR3 in DNA: TGTGCCAGCAGTTTCCCAGAGACCCTGAACACTGAAGCTTTCTTT.

This clonotype has only a few counts. This rearrangement joins TRBV5-1 to TRBJ2-7; 7 bases align to TRBD2. The CDR3 totals 14 residues. CDR1 is SGHRS and CDR2 is YFSETQ in the germline V gene. The ends lost 1 base at V and 2 bases at J; junction bases unmatched: 3. CDR3 sequence reads: CASSLRRGAYEQYF. CDR3 coding DNA: TGCGCCAGCAGCTTGAGACGGGGGGCCTACGAGCAGTACTTC.

This clonotype has ten or more counts. This sequence joins TRBV4-3 and TRBJ2-1; 8 bases agree with TRBD2. This CDR3 comprises 17 residues. Unmatched junction bases numbered 9, after V lost 1 base and J lost 4 bases. Germline CDR1 reads LGHNA; CDR2 reads YSLEER. CDR3 nucleotide sequence: TGCGCCAGCAGCCAAGGCCCTTCGGCGGGGGGTTACAATGAGCAGTTCTTC. It yields the protein CASSQGPSAGGYNEQFF.

The chain has TRBV25-1 and TRBJ1-1; 7 bases are a match to TRBD1. This CDR3 has 14 amino acids. V trimming: 5 bases; J trimming: 8 bases; junction bases outside the gene matches: 11. Germline values: CDR1 MGHDK, CDR2 SYGVNS. CDR3 nucleotide sequence: TGTGCCAGCAGTCGGCAGGGGGGGGACTCAGAAGCTTTCTTT. It codes for CASSRQGGDSEAFF.

This clonotype was counted between two and nine times. V is TRBV4-1 and J is TRBJ2-7, with D perhaps matching TRBD2 (6 bases). This CDR3 spans 15 amino acids. Between the trimmed V and J ends, which lost 0 bases and 3 bases, there was a span of 12 bases. Germline V gene sequence: CDR1 MGHRA, CDR2 YSYEKL. CDR3 coding DNA: TGCGCCAGCAGCCAAGATCCGGAGGGCCGCTACGAGCAGTACGTC. This gives the protein CASSQDPEGRYEQYV.

This clonotype was picked up many times. The CDR3 spells CASSFAGETQYF. For the CDR3, the DNA is TGTGCCAGCAGCTTTGCCGGAGAGACCCAGTACTTC. V and J are TRBV7-2 and TRBJ2-5; D uncertain. Germline CDR1 is SGHTA and CDR2 is FQGNSA. This CDR3 contains 12 residues. V was clipped by 3 bases and J by 4 bases, with 6 bases between them.

This clonotype was observed many times. The J gene is TRBJ1-2, the V gene TRBV4-1; D ambiguous. Trimming removed 1 base from V and 5 bases from J, with 11 bases in between. The CDR3 spans 14 residues. From germline, CDR1 is MGHRA and CDR2 YSYEKL. DNA for the CDR3: TGCGCCAGCAGCCAAGTAAGGACGGGTTATGGCTACACCTTC. This gives the protein CASSQVRTGYGYTF.

The chain has TRBV7-2 and TRBJ2-7; 8 bases match TRBD2. Germline V gives CDR1 SGHTA, CDR2 FQGNSA. Trimming removed 6 bases from V and 2 bases from J; junction bases left unmatched: 6. The CDR3 has 14 residues. CDR3 in amino acids: CASSLSGGTYEQYF. Written as DNA, the CDR3 is TGTGCCAGCAGTTTGAGCGGGGGTACCTACGAGCAGTACTTC.

This clonotype has only a few counts. This chain uses TRBV28 with TRBJ2-1; D is ambiguous. Germline CDR1 reads MDHEN; CDR2 reads SYDVKM. Trimming took off 8 bases at V and 6 bases at J, with 8 bases between the two ends. The CDR3 is made up of 11 amino acids. CDR3 loop: CASGRINEQFF. In DNA, the CDR3 is TGTGCCAGCGGACGGATCAATGAGCAGTTCTTC. Filled out from reference TRBV28 and TRBJ2-1, the complete variable domain reads DVKVTQSSRYLVKRTGEKVFLECVQDMDHENMFWYRQDPGLGLRLIYFSYDVKMKEKGDIPEGYSVSREKKERFSLILESASTNQTSMYLCASGRINEQFFGPGTRLTVL.

This clonotype was detected many times. J is TRBJ2-1 and V is TRBV7-3, with TRBD1 as a possible D gene (6 bases). CDR3 length: 13 residues. The V gene's germline CDR1 is SGHTA and CDR2 FQGTGA. Deletions cut 5 bases from V and 5 bases from J, with 10 bases between. CDR3 coding DNA: TGTGCCAGCAGCCTCTACAGGGACAATGAGCAGTTCTTC. Translation gives CASSLYRDNEQFF.

The CDR3 sequence: CASSLRQGLGDGYTF. The CDR3, as DNA: TGTGCCAGCAGCCTCAGACAGGGACTGGGGGATGGCTACACCTTC. The chain uses TRBV7-8 and TRBJ1-2, with 7 bases matching TRBD1. There are 15 residues in the CDR3. Trimming took 5 bases from V and 6 from J; bases not matched to a gene: 12. In germline, CDR1 is SGHVS, CDR2 FQNEAQ.

This clonotype was detected a few times. The chain is built from TRBV5-6 and TRBJ2-7; either TRBD1 or TRBD2 may supply D (5 bases each). The V and J ends lost 7 bases and 3 bases respectively, with 20 bases between them. Germline lookup yields CDR1 SGHDT and CDR2 YYEEEE. The CDR3 length is 15 residues. This chain's CDR3 is CASRGVGEIYYEQYF. For the CDR3, the DNA is TGTGCCAGCCGGGGTGTGGGGGAAATTTACTACGAGCAGTACTTC. The whole variable domain, filled in from reference TRBV5-6 and TRBJ2-7, reads DAGVTQSPTHLIKTRGQQVTLRCSPKSGHDTVSWYQQALGQGPQFIFQYYEEEERQRGNFPDRFSGHQFPNYSSELNVNALLLGDSALYLCASRGVGEIYYEQYFGPGTRLTVT.

This clonotype was found many times. V is TRBV12-3 or TRBV12-4 and J is TRBJ2-3; 8 bases match TRBD2. The trim removed 3 bases at V and 0 bases at J, leaving 14 bases unmatched. The CDR3 sequence is 19 residues long. The CDR3 is CASSFGRGGRNPSTDTQYF. DNA of the CDR3: TGTGCCAGCAGTTTCGGTCGGGGGGGCCGGAATCCTAGCACAGATACGCAGTATTTT.

This clonotype was picked up a small number of times. The chain links TRBV6-2 or TRBV6-3 to TRBJ2-3; D might be TRBD1 (6 bases). CDR1 MNHEY and CDR2 SVGEGT come from the germline V gene. V lost 6 bases and J lost 7, with 11 bases in between. The length of the CDR3 is 12 residues. For the CDR3, the DNA is TGTGCCAGCAGGCCGGGACAACATACGCAGTATTTT. Protein sequence: CASRPGQHTQYF.

J is TRBJ2-5 and V is TRBV5-6; TRBD2 agrees at 10 bases. V was clipped by 2 bases and J by 5 bases; unmatched bases: 12. Germline lookup yields CDR1 SGHDT and CDR2 YYEEEE. The CDR3 is 17 residues long. The CDR3 reads CASSFGVSGSGGETQYF. The CDR3 nucleotides are TGTGCCAGCAGCTTTGGAGTTTCGGGTAGCGGGGGGGAGACCCAGTACTTC. The variable domain in full, with the rest retrieved from reference TRBV5-6 and TRBJ2-5, is DAGVTQSPTHLIKTRGQQVTLRCSPKSGHDTVSWYQQALGQGPQFIFQYYEEEERQRGNFPDRFSGHQFPNYSSELNVNALLLGDSALYLCASSFGVSGSGGETQYFGPGTRLLVL.

The chain is built from TRBV12-3 or TRBV12-4 and TRBJ1-1; TRBD1 matches 10 bases. Trimming took 5 bases from V and 2 from J; bases not matched to a gene: 8. This CDR3 region has 16 residues. CDR3 sequence: CASSLLWDRGNTEAFF. CDR3 in DNA: TGTGCCAGCAGTCTGCTCTGGGACAGGGGTAACACTGAAGCTTTCTTT.

This clonotype was picked up a small number of times. The chain carries TRBV2 and TRBJ1-1; D may be TRBD1 (5 bases). In germline, CDR1 is SNHLY, CDR2 FYNNEI. The germline V and J ends were trimmed by 5 bases and 5 bases, with 15 bases remaining between them. This CDR3 is built from 14 residues. This CDR3 reads CASSIGSEGTEAFF. The CDR3 nucleotides are TGTGCCAGCAGTATAGGGTCAGAGGGGACTGAAGCTTTCTTT.

In this sample, this clonotype turned up many times. The V gene is TRBV10-3, the J gene TRBJ2-3; D perhaps matches TRBD1 (5 bases). Germline V gene sequence: CDR1 ENHRY, CDR2 SYGVKD. V lost 7 bases, J lost 2 bases, and 10 bases lay in between. This CDR3 spans 13 amino acids. The CDR3 is CAITGRVTDTQYF. Written as DNA, the CDR3 is TGTGCCATCACCGGCAGGGTCACAGATACGCAGTATTTT.

This clonotype showed up just a few times. The genes are TRBV12-3 or TRBV12-4 and TRBJ1-5; D is possibly TRBD1 (6 bases). This CDR3 is 14 amino acids long. Trimming stripped 4 bases from V and 1 base from J, with 8 bases between. CDR3 amino acids: CASSSRGSNQPQHF. CDR3 coding DNA: TGTGCCAGCAGTTCCAGGGGCAGCAATCAGCCCCAGCATTTT.

This clonotype has more than one count but fewer than ten. This chain joins TRBV2 and TRBJ2-7, with D perhaps TRBD2 (6 bases). The CDR3 runs 15 residues. Trimming shortened V by 6 bases and J by 4 bases, and 19 bases separated the two germline ends. Germline CDR1 is SNHLY and CDR2 is FYNNEI. This CDR3 is CASSSPGGSPYEQYF. The CDR3 region has the DNA TGTGCCAGCAGCTCGCCCGGGGGATCCCCTTACGAGCAGTACTTC.

A few counts support this clonotype. The chain uses TRBV6-2 or TRBV6-3 and TRBJ2-1, with no clear D. The CDR3 loop spans 12 amino acids. V lost 0 bases and J lost 6, with 3 bases in between. Germline CDR1 reads MNHEY; CDR2 reads SVGEGT. Here the CDR3 reads CASSYSRNEQFF. CDR3 bases: TGTGCCAGCAGTTACTCCCGCAATGAGCAGTTCTTC.

The chain has TRBV5-1 and TRBJ2-7, with 7 bases lining up with TRBD2. CDR1 and CDR2 from the germline V gene are SGHRS and YFSETQ. This CDR3 has 13 residues. Trimming at V came to 4 bases and at J to 5 bases, leaving 6 bases not matched to a gene. The CDR3 DNA sequence: TGCGCCAGCAGCCCCCTGGGGGGGAACGAGCAGTACTTC. This translates into CASSPLGGNEQYF.

This clonotype was detected a few times. The chain combines TRBV6-2 or TRBV6-3 with TRBJ1-5, with D hard to call. CDR3 size: 12 residues. The V end was cut by 2 bases, the J end by 8 bases, with 7 bases between. The germline V gene encodes CDR1 MNHEY and CDR2 SVGEGT. CDR3 DNA: TGTGCCAGCAGTTACGTAAGGGAGCCCCAGCATTTT. It encodes CASSYVREPQHF.